Listed here are 11 T cell receptor beta chains from one sample, sequenced in a study of cytomegalovirus exposure and HLA in healthy donors. Researchers ran the PCR with 60 Vbeta and 13 Jbeta primers. Clones were read by immunoSEQ multiplex PCR, and TCRdb kept only the in-frame ones, dropping some. The sample has 150,000 to 200,000 clones; approximately 84% are singletons. Material: PBMCs. These TCRs come from a man younger than 45 in good health and CMV-seronegative.

This chain uses TRBV11-2 with TRBJ2-2, with a tentative D call TRBD1 (5 bases). This CDR3 contains 16 residues. The V gene's germline CDR1 is SGHAT and CDR2 FQNNGV. V lost 1 base and J lost 0, with 9 bases in between. CDR3 region: CASSLGPGTNTGELFF. The CDR3 coding sequence is TGTGCCAGCAGCTTAGGCCCAGGGACGAACACCGGGGAGCTGTTTTTT. The entire variable domain, with the rest obtained from reference TRBV11-2 and TRBJ2-2, is as follows: EAGVAQSPRYKIIEKRQSVAFWCNPISGHATLYWYQQILGQGPKLLIQFQNNGVVDDSQLPKDRFSAERLKGVDSTLKIQPAKLEDSAVYLCASSLGPGTNTGELFFGEGSRLTVL.

The gene calls are TRBV7-9 and TRBJ2-2; D gene unclear. The germline V gene encodes CDR1 SEHNR and CDR2 FQNEAQ (reference sequence). The CDR3 consists of 13 residues. V was cut by 5 bases and J by 7 bases, with 11 bases left in between. The CDR3 loop is CASSQSVLGELFF. CDR3 bases: TGTGCCAGCAGCCAATCGGTCCTCGGGGAGCTGTTTTTT.

The chain carries TRBV7-2 and TRBJ2-7; the match to TRBD2 covers 11 bases. J gave up 0 bases and V 5 bases, and 9 bases lay outside the gene matches. The CDR3 runs to 17 residues. Germline V gene sequence: CDR1 SGHTA, CDR2 FQGNSA. The CDR3 nucleotides read TGTGCCAGCAGCCGTTCGGGGCTAGCGGGGGGCTCCTACGAGCAGTACTTC. The encoded protein is CASSRSGLAGGSYEQYF.

This chain joins TRBV6-5 and TRBJ1-2, with D possibly matching TRBD1 (5 bases). Trimming stripped 2 bases from V and 8 bases from J, with 9 bases between. CDR3 length: 12 amino acids. Germline assignment: CDR1 MNHEY and CDR2 SVGAGI. In nucleotides, the CDR3 is TGTGCCAGCAGTTACGGGGGGGAAGGCTACACCTTC. This sequence encodes CASSYGGEGYTF.

The rearrangement uses TRBV10-1 and TRBJ2-1, with 7 bases matching TRBD2. The CDR3 runs to 13 residues. The junction had 3 bases not matched to a gene; V was cut back by 2 bases and J by 8 bases. CDR1 and CDR2 (germline): WNHNN, SYGVQD (reference sequence). DNA of the CDR3: TGCGCCAGCAGTGAGACTAGCGTCTATGAGCAGTTCTTC. Translating gives CASSETSVYEQFF.

The V call is TRBV18, the J call TRBJ2-7; tentative D call: TRBD1 (7 bases). Germline assignment: CDR1 KGHSH and CDR2 LQKENI. This CDR3 is 14 amino acids long. Trimming left V 2 bases short and J 4 bases short, with 12 bases between. The CDR3 DNA reads as TGTGCCAGCTCACCAGCAGGGGGAGGTTACGAGCAGTACTTC. Translated, it gives CASSPAGGGYEQYF.

The chain couples TRBV9 to TRBJ2-1, with D maybe TRBD2 (7 bases). V lost 3 bases, J lost 1 base, and 26 bases lay in between. Germline V lookup: CDR1 SGDLS, CDR2 YYNGEE. This CDR3 is built from 20 residues. For the CDR3, the DNA is TGTGCCAGCAGCGACGACGGGGGGCTAGCGGACCTTCTTTCCTACAATGAGCAGTTCTTC. As protein: CASSDDGGLADLLSYNEQFF.

The gene calls are TRBV19 and TRBJ2-1; the match to TRBD2 covers 8 bases. This CDR3 has 15 residues. Trimming cost V 5 bases and J 8 bases; bases outside gene matches: 11. Germline V gene sequence: CDR1 LNHDA, CDR2 SQIVND (reference sequence). In DNA form, the CDR3 reads TGTGCCAGTAGTGCAAAGCGGGAGAATGGAGATGAGCAGTTCTTC. This encodes CASSAKRENGDEQFF. Together with reference TRBV19 and TRBJ2-1, the CDR3 gives the full variable domain: DGGITQSPKYLFRKEGQNVTLSCEQNLNHDAMYWYRQDPGQGLRLIYYSQIVNDFQKGDIAEGYSVSREKKESFPLTVTSAQKNPTAFYLCASSAKRENGDEQFFGPGTRLTVL.

This sequence joins TRBV27 and TRBJ2-7, with 9 bases matching TRBD2. Germline V gene data show CDR1 as MNHEY and CDR2 as SMNVEV (reference sequence). The CDR3 is made up of 15 amino acids. V shed 8 bases and J 0 bases; nucleotides not matched to a gene: 8. The CDR3 loop reads CASYGTSSSSYEQYF. The DNA for the CDR3 is TGTGCCAGCTATGGGACTAGCTCTAGCTCCTACGAGCAGTACTTC.

The chain has TRBV7-6 and TRBJ2-7; D is ambiguous. Germline V gene data show CDR1 as SGHVS and CDR2 as FNYEAQ. With 5 bases removed from V and 1 base from J, the gap between germline ends came to 9 bases. CDR3 length equals 13 residues. The CDR3 loop is CASSPRASYEQYF. In nucleotides, the CDR3 is TGTGCCAGCAGCCCCCGTGCGTCCTACGAGCAGTACTTC.

This rearrangement joins TRBV27 to TRBJ2-2, with D tentatively TRBD2 (6 bases). The V gene lost 8 bases and the J gene lost 1 base, with 17 bases spanning the gap. Germline CDR1 reads MNHEY; CDR2 reads SMNVEV (reference sequence). This CDR3 contains 16 residues. CDR3 residues: CASSYWGTVNTGELFF. CDR3 nucleotides: TGTGCCAGCTCCTATTGGGGGACTGTGAACACCGGGGAGCTGTTTTTT.